The 10 T cell receptor beta chains below were found in one sample sequenced in a study of T cells in Graves' hyperthyroidism and ophthalmopathy. Researchers took RNA transcripts and amplified the TCR beta CDR3 regions from them. The HTBI primer set was used in a first-round RT-PCR of the TCR CDR3. TCRdb redid the calling of the multiplex PCR reads with MiXCR, one entry per CDR3 protein. The profile shows nearly 600,000 distinct CDR3 sequences, more than 13% of them singletons. What was sequenced was blood. The receptors come from a woman aged 18 to 35 with Graves' ophthalmopathy.

This clonotype was seen at least ten times. This chain uses TRBV5-4 with TRBJ1-2, with D perhaps matching TRBD1 (5 bases). The V end was cut by 2 bases, the J end by 8 bases, with 13 bases between. CDR3 length: 13 residues. Germline values: CDR1 SGHNT, CDR2 YYREEE (reference sequence). DNA for the CDR3: TGTGCCAGCAGCTTTCAATGGGGGGACGGCTACACCTTC. It yields the protein CASSFQWGDGYTF.

This clonotype was seen only a few times. The rearrangement joins TRBV3-1 to TRBJ1-3; tentatively, D is TRBD1 (5 bases). Germline values: CDR1 LGHDT, CDR2 YNNKEL (reference sequence). This CDR3 has 17 amino acids. Trimming pared 0 bases from V and 2 bases from J, leaving 14 bases between. In DNA form, the CDR3 reads TGTGCCAGCAGCCAAGATGGGGGGGGAGGCCCTGGAAACACCATATATTTT. Translated, it gives CASSQDGGGGPGNTIYF.

In its sample, this clonotype was seen a few times. The rearrangement joins TRBV7-2 to TRBJ1-5; 10 nucleotides line up with TRBD1. Trimming removed 5 bases from V and 7 bases from J; junction bases left unmatched: 8. Looked up from germline, CDR1 is SGHTA and CDR2 is FQGNSA. This CDR3 is 15 amino acids long. CDR3 residues: CASSIGTGVQQPQHF. Here the CDR3 DNA reads TGTGCCAGCAGCATCGGGACAGGGGTCCAACAGCCCCAGCATTTT. The entire variable domain, with the rest obtained from reference TRBV7-2 and TRBJ1-5, is as follows: GAGVSQSPSNKVTEKGKDVELRCDPISGHTALYWYRQSLGQGLEFLIYFQGNSAPDKSGLPSDRFSAERTGGSVSTLTIQRTQQEDSAVYLCASSIGTGVQQPQHFGDGTRLSIL.

The chain is built from TRBV29-1 and TRBJ1-1; D not resolved. This CDR3 contains 13 residues. V was shortened by 4 bases and J by 5 bases, with 14 bases between the two germline ends. The germline V gene has CDR1 SQVTM and CDR2 ANQGSEA. CDR3 sequence: CSVASLFGTEAFF. The CDR3, as DNA: TGCAGCGTTGCCTCTCTCTTCGGGACTGAAGCTTTCTTT.

This clonotype was counted at least ten times. The chain recombines TRBV5-1 with TRBJ2-2; no firm D call. In germline, CDR1 is SGHRS, CDR2 YFSETQ. The CDR3 is made up of 16 amino acids. V lost 0 bases, J lost 1 base, and 10 bases lay in between. The DNA of the CDR3 is TGCGCCAGCAGCTTGGCCAGGCAGTTGAACACCGGGGAGCTGTTTTTT. Amino acids: CASSLARQLNTGELFF.

This clonotype was picked up many times. V gene TRBV7-2 combines with J gene TRBJ2-1, with D unresolved. The CDR3 extends over 15 amino acids. V was clipped by 3 bases and J by 4 bases, with 13 bases between them. The germline gives CDR1 SGHTA, CDR2 FQGNSA. DNA of the CDR3: TGTGCCAGCAGCTTCCTGCCGGTGCTTTACAATGAGCAGTTCTTC. Translating it yields CASSFLPVLYNEQFF.

V and J are TRBV7-9 and TRBJ1-6, with 11 bases matching TRBD1. This CDR3 is built from 16 residues. From germline, CDR1 is SEHNR and CDR2 FQNEAQ (reference sequence). V lost 5 bases to trimming and J lost 9 bases; unmatched junction nucleotides: 9. CDR3 in DNA: TGTGCCAGCAGCCCAATCGGACAGGGGGCATCTTCACCCCTCCACTTT. It specifies CASSPIGQGASSPLHF.

This clonotype was seen more than once but under ten times. This chain links TRBV19 with TRBJ2-1; maybe TRBD2 (5 bases). Trimming left V 6 bases short and J 5 bases short, with 20 bases between. The CDR3 contains 16 residues. Germline V gene lookup returns CDR1 LNHDA and CDR2 SQIVND (reference sequence). CDR3 bases: TGTGCCAGTAGCCCCCCCCGTCTAGCTCTAAACAATGAGCAGTTCTTC. Translated, it gives CASSPPRLALNNEQFF.

The chain combines TRBV5-1 with TRBJ2-4; 9 bases are shared with TRBD1. Germline V gene data show CDR1 as SGHRS and CDR2 as YFSETQ. This CDR3 has 20 residues. Trimming took 4 bases from V and 3 from J; bases not matched to a gene: 20. The CDR3 protein is CASSQTKSGQGNLGKNIQYF. In DNA, the CDR3 is TGCGCCAGCAGCCAGACCAAATCGGGACAGGGCAATTTGGGCAAAAACATTCAGTACTTC.

This clonotype was observed at least ten times. The chain carries TRBV12-3 or TRBV12-4 and TRBJ1-5; possibly TRBD1 for D (5 bases). The V and J ends lost 3 bases and 5 bases respectively, with 11 bases between them. This CDR3 has 14 residues. CDR3 in DNA: TGTGCCAGCAGTTTGCAGGGACTGCATCAGCCCCAGCATTTT. It is translated as CASSLQGLHQPQHF.